This T cell receptor (beta chain) derives from a study of T cell repertoires in cytomegalovirus infection. About the study: Both recently identified HLA-C-restricted and well-studied HLA-B-restricted CMV epitopes were used in the study.

Germline CDR1 reads MNHEY; CDR2 reads SMNVEV (reference sequence). There are 12 residues in the CDR3. The V and J ends lost 8 bases and 3 bases respectively, with 7 bases between them. TCRdb recomputed calls from the reads with MiXCR, one row per CDR3 protein. The sample shows more than 110,000 distinct CDR3 sequences, more than 30% of them seen only once. General observations from the study: HLA-C-restricted CMV clonotypes gave the most frequent clonotype in two of eight donors. Cumulative public TCR beta family frequency identified carriers of CMV plus the relevant HLA.

This clonotype showed up just a few times. What it binds is unknown. This sample comprised CD8+ T cells from cultured PBMCs, obtained from culture after CMV antigen stimulation. The receptor was isolated from a human donor in good health (CMV status not recorded). Some clones in this sample may be carry-over from other donors' samples. The V and J genes are TRBV27 and TRBJ2-2; no clear D. The CDR3 nucleotides read TGTGCCAGCGGCCCCGACACCGGGGAGCTGTTTTTT. Translating it yields CASGPDTGELFF.